The 8 T cell receptor beta chains reported below all come from one sample, sequenced in a study of graft-versus-host responses after intestinal transplantation (dated by TCRdb to the early 2020s). Their recognized antigens are unknown. The protocol used for the library was the immunoSEQ multiplex PCR assay. Not all clones reach the TCRdb copy of this immuneACCESS table, which keeps in-frame sequences only. Checked studies attribute under half of the gap to unresolved V genes and leave the rest unexplained. Recorded for this sample are fewer than 95,000 clones; approximately 90% of them occurred a single time. The top ten clones comprise more than 0.35% of the sample. Taken with the paper, the label for time point translates to: cells obtained before transplantation from donor or recipient. This specimen was unstimulated CD8+ T cells sorted from spleen or lymph node cells, taken before transplant. These receptors all come from a human donor who was the organ donor for an intestinal transplant.

The J gene is TRBJ1-3, the V gene TRBV5-1, with a tentative D call TRBD1 (6 bases). Trimming cost V 0 bases and J 9 bases, with 16 bases left between them. This CDR3 contains 15 residues. CDR1 is SGHRS and CDR2 is YFSETQ in the germline V gene. CDR3 nucleotide sequence: TGCGCCAGCAGCTTGGCCTACAGGGATGGAGCCACCATATATTTT. Its translation is CASSLAYRDGATIYF. Combining the CDR3 with reference TRBV5-1 and TRBJ1-3 gives the whole variable domain KAGVTQTPRYLIKTRGQQVTLSCSPISGHRSVSWYQQTPGQGLQFLFEYFSETQRNKGNFPGRFSGRQFSNSRSEMNVSTLELGDSALYLCASSLAYRDGATIYFGEGSWLTVV.

V usage is TRBV13 and J usage is TRBJ2-5, with TRBD1 identical over 8 bases. Germline trimming cut 6 bases from V and 2 bases from J; bases unmatched to any gene: 8. This CDR3 is 15 amino acids long. The germline V gene has CDR1 PRHDT and CDR2 FYEKMQ (reference sequence). CDR3 sequence reads: CASRSTGTGQETQYF. DNA of the CDR3: TGTGCCAGCAGGAGTACCGGGACAGGTCAAGAGACCCAGTACTTC.

The chain couples TRBV6-5 to TRBJ1-1; 7 bases line up with TRBD1. The germline CDR1 and CDR2 sequences are MNHEY and SVGAGI. J lost 3 bases, V lost 1 base, and 5 bases had no gene match. The CDR3 is 15 residues long. For the CDR3, the DNA is TGTGCCAGCAGTTACTATACAGGGGCACACACTGAAGCTTTCTTT. Its protein is CASSYYTGAHTEAFF.

The rearrangement uses TRBV21-1 and TRBJ2-7; the table assigns TRBD2, which was not confirmed against the DNA. TRBV21-1 represents a pseudogene. This CDR3 contains 15 residues. The CDR3 coding sequence is TGTGCCAGCAGCTCCCTCCACGAGGATCCCTACGAGCAGTACTTC. Protein product: CASSSLHEDPYEQYF.

The DNA of the CDR3 is TGTGCCAGCAGTTTATCAGGGGGCGCTGGCTACACCTTC. It yields the protein CASSLSGGAGYTF. The chain recombines TRBV27 with TRBJ1-2, with 7 bases identical to TRBD1. This CDR3 spans 13 amino acids. Germline V lookup: CDR1 MNHEY, CDR2 SMNVEV (reference sequence). Trimming took 0 bases from V and 7 from J; bases not matched to a gene: 2.

This rearrangement joins TRBV4-3 to TRBJ2-7; TRBD2 agrees at 9 bases. Unmatched junction bases numbered 9, after V lost 0 bases and J lost 3 bases. The CDR3 consists of 17 residues. Looked up from germline, CDR1 is LGHNA and CDR2 is YSLEER. The CDR3 DNA reads TGCGCCAGCAGCCAAGATGCGGCTAGCGGGGACCTCTACGAGCAGTACTTC. It encodes CASSQDAASGDLYEQYF.

This chain joins TRBV19 and TRBJ1-2; D gene ambiguous. Germline V gives CDR1 LNHDA, CDR2 SQIVND (reference sequence). This CDR3 contains 15 residues. The V end was cut by 0 bases, the J end by 2 bases, with 10 bases between. The CDR3 loop reads CASSIDPAGNYGYTF. The CDR3 nucleotides read TGTGCCAGTAGTATAGATCCGGCGGGGAACTATGGCTACACCTTC.

The CDR3 sequence: CASSDRGPAYEQYF. DNA for the CDR3: TGTGCCAGCAGTGACAGGGGGCCCGCCTACGAGCAGTACTTC. This chain uses TRBV6-5 with TRBJ2-7; TRBD1 matches at 10 bases. Germline CDR1 reads MNHEY; CDR2 reads SVGAGI. V was clipped by 5 bases and J by 2 bases; unmatched bases: 3. The length of the CDR3 is 14 residues.